The 11 T cell receptor beta chains below all came from one sample that was sequenced in a study of T cells after posttransplantation cyclophosphamide. Data came from immunoSEQ multiplex PCR; TCRdb stores just in-frame clones and leaves some out. The data show approximately 52,000 clones, roughly 84% seen once. Specimen: PBMCs. These receptors originate from a man aged 25-45 years with a blood cancer, CMV-positive, and with a related stem cell donor.

This clone has a single count. This chain joins TRBV28 and TRBJ2-1; perhaps TRBD1 as D (6 bases). V lost 2 bases and J lost 9, with 14 bases in between. CDR1 is MDHEN, CDR2 SYDVKM, per germline. The CDR3 spans 14 residues. CDR3 protein: CASSLHRVGSEQFF. The CDR3 DNA follows: TGTGCCAGCAGTTTACACAGGGTCGGAAGTGAGCAGTTCTTC.

The chain carries TRBV2 and TRBJ1-5; the D gene is possibly TRBD1 (6 bases). This CDR3 is built from 14 residues. V dropped 3 bases and J dropped 4 bases, with 10 bases sitting between them. In germline, CDR1 is SNHLY, CDR2 FYNNEI. This CDR3 is CASSEVGANQPQHF. The CDR3 DNA reads as TGTGCCAGCAGTGAGGTGGGGGCGAATCAGCCCCAGCATTTT.

The chain uses TRBV6-5 and TRBJ1-5, with no clear D. The CDR3 consists of 14 residues. CDR1 is MNHEY, CDR2 SVGAGI, per germline. Trimming shortened V by 2 bases and J by 3 bases, and 8 bases separated the two germline ends. DNA for the CDR3: TGTGCCAGCAGTTACGGGCAGAACAATCAGCCCCAGCATTTT. Translated: CASSYGQNNQPQHF.

The chain links TRBV27 to TRBJ2-1, with TRBD2 identical over 7 bases. This CDR3 comprises 16 residues. Germline CDR1 MNHEY, CDR2 SMNVEV (reference sequence). V gave up 1 base and J gave up 6 bases; unmatched junction bases: 9. As DNA, the CDR3 is TGTGCCAGCAGTTTATGGGGCTCGGGGAGGGGCAATGAGCAGTTCTTC. Amino acids: CASSLWGSGRGNEQFF.

This clone was detected only once. The chain is built from TRBV5-1 and TRBJ2-4; no firm D call. V was pared by 0 bases and J by 8 bases, with 12 bases between. CDR1 and CDR2 (germline): SGHRS, YFSETQ. The CDR3 has 14 amino acids. In DNA form, the CDR3 reads TGCGCCAGCAGCTTGGCCCAGACTCGGGACATTCAGTACTTC. The encoded protein is CASSLAQTRDIQYF.

The rearrangement joins TRBV19 to TRBJ1-1; TRBD1 might be the D (5 bases). V lost 9 bases to trimming and J lost 1 base, with 9 bases between them. The CDR3 sequence is 12 residues long. Germline CDR1 and CDR2: LNHDA and SQIVND (reference sequence). CDR3 bases: TGTGCCAGCCAAACAGGGAACACTGAAGCTTTCTTT. Residues: CASQTGNTEAFF.

The CDR3 region is CSVLNREETQYF. Written as DNA, the CDR3 is TGCAGCGTCTTAAACAGAGAAGAGACCCAGTACTTC. This sequence joins TRBV29-1 and TRBJ2-5; D not certain. The germline V gene encodes CDR1 SQVTM and CDR2 ANQGSEA. The CDR3 spans 12 residues. Trimming pared 6 bases from V and 3 bases from J, leaving 11 bases between.

This sequence joins TRBV4-1 and TRBJ2-7; 8 bases map to TRBD2. CDR3 length: 15 amino acids. Per the germline V gene, CDR1 is MGHRA and CDR2 is YSYEKL. J lost 0 bases, V lost 4 bases, and 5 bases had no gene match. For the CDR3, the DNA is TGCGCCAGCAGCCGCGGACGGGAGGGCTCCTACGAGCAGTACTTC. Amino acids: CASSRGREGSYEQYF.

Written as DNA, the CDR3 is TGTGCCACCTGTCTGGGGGGAGAGACCCAGTACTTC. Amino acids: CATCLGGETQYF. The chain uses TRBV28 and TRBJ2-5; TRBD2 is a possible D gene (6 bases). V lost 10 bases, J lost 4 bases, and 13 bases lay in between. This CDR3 spans 12 amino acids. CDR1 and CDR2 (germline): MDHEN, SYDVKM.

The chain joins TRBV7-9 to TRBJ2-7; D not resolved. Germline CDR1 is SEHNR and CDR2 is FQNEAQ (reference sequence). Trimming removed 1 base at V and 6 bases at J, with 7 bases between. This CDR3 is built from 12 residues. The CDR3 reads CASSLDYREQYF. In DNA form, the CDR3 reads TGTGCCAGCAGCTTAGACTATCGCGAGCAGTACTTC.

This chain uses TRBV7-6 with TRBJ2-7, with D perhaps TRBD1 (6 bases). V was clipped by 5 bases and J by 1 base, with 15 bases between them. This CDR3 has 15 residues. CDR1 is SGHVS, CDR2 FNYEAQ, per germline. CDR3 DNA sequence: TGTGCCAGCAGCGCCCAGGGGTTACGTTCCTACGAGCAGTACTTC. Its translation: CASSAQGLRSYEQYF.